The 14 T cell receptor beta chains in this list originate from one sample, sequenced in a study of blood T cell repertoires in COVID-19. Sequenced by immunoSEQ multiplex PCR; TCRdb stores in-frame clones only, minus some. The sample consists of about 150,000 clones, about four fifths of them appearing once. The sequencing input was PBMCs or T cells enriched from blood (not recorded which). Receptors were obtained from a man aged 50 or older who had recovered from COVID-19.

The chain is built from TRBV5-1 and TRBJ2-2; TRBD2 agrees at 7 bases. Trimming at V came to 1 base and at J to 8 bases, leaving 5 bases not matched to a gene. CDR3 size: 14 residues. Germline loops: CDR1 SGHRS, CDR2 YFSETQ. The CDR3 here is CASSLSGASGELFF. The CDR3 DNA reads TGCGCCAGCAGCTTGAGCGGGGCGTCAGGGGAGCTGTTTTTT.

This clone was counted between two and nine times. This chain uses TRBV19 with TRBJ1-5, with 10 bases that match TRBD1. This CDR3 region has 16 residues. The V gene end was trimmed by 0 bases and the J gene end by 7 bases; junction bases not matched to a gene: 6. Germline assignment: CDR1 LNHDA and CDR2 SQIVND (reference sequence). The CDR3 here is CASSIEGTGVGQPQHF. The CDR3 region has the DNA TGTGCCAGTAGTATAGAGGGGACAGGGGTAGGACAGCCCCAGCATTTT. Using reference TRBV19 and TRBJ1-5 for the parts outside the CDR3, the full variable domain is DGGITQSPKYLFRKEGQNVTLSCEQNLNHDAMYWYRQDPGQGLRLIYYSQIVNDFQKGDIAEGYSVSREKKESFPLTVTSAQKNPTAFYLCASSIEGTGVGQPQHFGDGTRLSIL.

The chain has TRBV19 and TRBJ1-5; 8 nucleotides agree with TRBD1. This CDR3 is 15 amino acids long. The trim removed 5 bases at V and 2 bases at J, leaving 5 bases unmatched. The V gene's germline CDR1 is LNHDA and CDR2 SQIVND (reference sequence). CDR3 bases: TGTGCCAGTAGTCGGCCAGGGGGCGGCAATCAGCCCCAGCATTTT. The encoded protein is CASSRPGGGNQPQHF.

The J gene is TRBJ2-5, the V gene TRBV12-3 or TRBV12-4; D possibly corresponds to TRBD1 (5 bases). Trimming removed 1 base from V and 8 bases from J, with 11 bases in between. The CDR3 extends over 13 amino acids. Here the CDR3 DNA reads TGTGCCAGCAGTTTAGAGGCAGGACAAACCCAGTACTTC. This sequence encodes CASSLEAGQTQYF.

The chain joins TRBV9 to TRBJ2-1; 11 bases are shared with TRBD2. In germline, CDR1 is SGDLS, CDR2 YYNGEE. Trimming took 3 bases from V and 4 from J; bases not matched to a gene: 6. CDR3 length equals 16 residues. CDR3 sequence (DNA): TGTGCCAGCAGCGCCCTAGCGGGGGGTATATACAATGAGCAGTTCTTC. Translating it yields CASSALAGGIYNEQFF.

V usage is TRBV5-4 and J usage is TRBJ2-7; D possibly corresponds to TRBD2 (6 bases). This CDR3 has 13 residues. The V gene lost 4 bases and the J gene lost 5 bases, with 13 bases spanning the gap. Germline loops: CDR1 SGHNT, CDR2 YYREEE (reference sequence). CDR3 nucleotide sequence: TGTGCCAGCAGCCCCGGGAGACCTCACGAGCAGTACTTC. It specifies CASSPGRPHEQYF.

A single count supports this clone. This chain's CDR3 is CSAMYYEQYF. The DNA of the CDR3 is TGCAGTGCTATGTATTACGAGCAGTACTTC. V usage is TRBV20-1 and J usage is TRBJ2-7; D unclear. Germline V gives CDR1 DFQATT, CDR2 SNEGSKA (reference sequence). Trimming pared 4 bases from V and 4 bases from J, leaving 5 bases between. The CDR3 loop spans 10 amino acids.

The V and J genes are TRBV7-2 and TRBJ1-1, with D hard to call. The CDR3 totals 15 residues. Trimming took 2 bases from V and 0 from J, leaving 10 bases between them. Germline CDR1 is SGHTA and CDR2 is FQGNSA. CDR3 sequence (DNA): TGTGCCAGCAGCTTATTCAGGACTTTGAACACTGAAGCTTTCTTT. Translation: CASSLFRTLNTEAFF.

The table lists this clone with a few counts. The chain couples TRBV7-8 to TRBJ2-1, with 9 bases matching TRBD2. The CDR3 is 16 residues long. The V gene end was trimmed by 0 bases and the J gene end by 4 bases; junction bases not matched to a gene: 4. The V gene's germline CDR1 is SGHVS and CDR2 FQNEAQ. CDR3 DNA sequence: TGTGCCAGCAGCTTAGCGGCAAGCGGGGGGTACAATGAGCAGTTCTTC. Translated: CASSLAASGGYNEQFF.

The chain recombines TRBV4-1 with TRBJ2-2; 7 positions agree with TRBD1. This CDR3 spans 15 amino acids. Losses at the gene ends were 2 bases for V and 3 bases for J; bases not matched to a gene: 3. CDR1 is MGHRA and CDR2 is YSYEKL in the germline V gene. CDR3 bases: TGCGCCAGCAGCCAAATTGACAGGGACACCGGGGAGCTGTTTTTT. This encodes CASSQIDRDTGELFF.

The chain carries TRBV12-5 and TRBJ2-5, with 10 bases lining up with TRBD1. The CDR3 sequence is 14 residues long. V lost 4 bases to trimming and J lost 5 bases; unmatched junction nucleotides: 4. CDR1 is LGHNT and CDR2 is FRNRAP in the germline V gene. CDR3 in amino acids: CASGWGTGVETQYF. CDR3 nucleotides: TGTGCTAGTGGTTGGGGGACAGGGGTGGAGACCCAGTACTTC.

The gene calls are TRBV10-3 and TRBJ1-5, with TRBD1 matching 9 bases. The V segment lost 8 bases and the J segment 6 bases; nucleotides outside the gene matches: 11. Germline V gene data show CDR1 as ENHRY and CDR2 as SYGVKD. The CDR3 totals 15 residues. The CDR3 DNA reads as TGTGCCATCGGAACACCGGGACAGGGCTCTCAGCCCCAGCATTTT. Its translation is CAIGTPGQGSQPQHF.

This chain joins TRBV28 and TRBJ2-7, with 8 bases matching TRBD1. The CDR3 has 15 amino acids. V was pared by 6 bases and J by 3 bases, with 10 bases of the junction left unmatched. Per the germline V gene, CDR1 is MDHEN and CDR2 is SYDVKM. CDR3 DNA sequence: TGTGCCAGCAGCCCAACCCAGACAGGGGTCTACGAGCAGTACTTC. This codes for CASSPTQTGVYEQYF. Complete variable domain (other parts from reference TRBV28 and TRBJ2-7): DVKVTQSSRYLVKRTGEKVFLECVQDMDHENMFWYRQDPGLGLRLIYFSYDVKMKEKGDIPEGYSVSREKKERFSLILESASTNQTSMYLCASSPTQTGVYEQYFGPGTRLTVT.

The rearrangement links TRBV6-2 or TRBV6-3 to TRBJ1-5; TRBD1 matches at 7 bases. The CDR3 runs to 15 residues. Germline-derived CDR1 and CDR2 are MNHEY and SVGEGT. The V segment lost 6 bases and the J segment 4 bases; nucleotides outside the gene matches: 9. As DNA, the CDR3 is TGTGCCAGCAGCCATGGGACAGCGGTAAATCAGCCCCAGCATTTT. Its translation is CASSHGTAVNQPQHF.